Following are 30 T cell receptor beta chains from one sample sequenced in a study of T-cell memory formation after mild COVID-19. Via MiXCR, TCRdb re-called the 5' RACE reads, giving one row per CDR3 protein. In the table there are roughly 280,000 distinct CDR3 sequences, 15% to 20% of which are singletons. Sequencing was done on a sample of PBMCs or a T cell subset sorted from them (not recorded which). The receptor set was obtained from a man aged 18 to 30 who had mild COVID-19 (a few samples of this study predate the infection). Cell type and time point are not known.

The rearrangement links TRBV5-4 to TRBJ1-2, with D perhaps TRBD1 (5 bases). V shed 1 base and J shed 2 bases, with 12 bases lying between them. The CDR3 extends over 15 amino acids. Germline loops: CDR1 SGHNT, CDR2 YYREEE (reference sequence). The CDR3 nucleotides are TGTGCCAGCAGCTTGCCCAGGCAGGGAAACTATGGCTACACCTTC. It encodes CASSLPRQGNYGYTF.

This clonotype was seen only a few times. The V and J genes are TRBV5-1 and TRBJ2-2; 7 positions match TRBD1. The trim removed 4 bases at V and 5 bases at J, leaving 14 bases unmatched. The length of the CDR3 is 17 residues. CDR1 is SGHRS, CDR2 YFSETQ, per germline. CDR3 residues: CASSPETGPVRTGELFF. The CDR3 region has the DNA TGCGCCAGCAGCCCGGAGACAGGGCCCGTGAGGACCGGGGAGCTGTTTTTT.

CDR3 loop: CASSSGQGGYNEQFF. The CDR3 nucleotides read TGCGCCAGCAGCAGTGGACAGGGGGGGTACAATGAGCAGTTCTTC. The chain has TRBV5-1 and TRBJ2-1, with 10 bases fitting TRBD1. The trim removed 4 bases at V and 4 bases at J, leaving 5 bases unmatched. The CDR3 has 15 amino acids. Germline V gene data show CDR1 as SGHRS and CDR2 as YFSETQ.

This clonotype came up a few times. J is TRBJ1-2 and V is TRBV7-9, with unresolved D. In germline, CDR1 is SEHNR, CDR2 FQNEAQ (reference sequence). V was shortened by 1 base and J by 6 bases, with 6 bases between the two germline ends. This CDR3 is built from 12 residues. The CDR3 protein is CASSLETHGYTF. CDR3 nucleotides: TGTGCCAGCAGCTTAGAGACGCATGGCTACACCTTC. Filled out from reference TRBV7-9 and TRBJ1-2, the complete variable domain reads DTGVSQNPRHKITKRGQNVTFRCDPISEHNRLYWYRQTLGQGPEFLTYFQNEAQLEKSRLLSDRFSAERPKGSFSTLEIQRTEQGDSAMYLCASSLETHGYTFGSGTRLTVV.

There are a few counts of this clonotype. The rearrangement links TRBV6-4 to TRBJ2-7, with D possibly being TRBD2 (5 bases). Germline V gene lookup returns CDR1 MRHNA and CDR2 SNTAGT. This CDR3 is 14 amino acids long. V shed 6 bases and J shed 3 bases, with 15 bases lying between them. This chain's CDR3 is CASRPTTNDYEQYV. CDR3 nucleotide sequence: TGTGCCAGCAGACCGACTACAAATGACTACGAGCAGTACGTC.

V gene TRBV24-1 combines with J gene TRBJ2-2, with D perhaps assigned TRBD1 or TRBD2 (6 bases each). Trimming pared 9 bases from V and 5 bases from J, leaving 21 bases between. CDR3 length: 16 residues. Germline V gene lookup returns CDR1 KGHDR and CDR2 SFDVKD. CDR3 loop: CATEGGTTRSTGELFF. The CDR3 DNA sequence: TGTGCCACCGAGGGGGGAACAACTCGTAGTACCGGGGAGCTGTTTTTT.

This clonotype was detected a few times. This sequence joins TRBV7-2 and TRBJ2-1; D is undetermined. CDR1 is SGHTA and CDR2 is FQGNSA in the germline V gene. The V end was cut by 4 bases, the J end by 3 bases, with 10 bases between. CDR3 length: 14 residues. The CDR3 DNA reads TGTGCCAGCAGCTATGGTCAGCTCTACAATGAGCAGTTCTTC. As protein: CASSYGQLYNEQFF.

CDR3 nucleotides: TGCGCCAGCAGCTTGTCTCTCGGACAGGCTTCACCCCTCCACTTT. This translates into CASSLSLGQASPLHF. The chain recombines TRBV5-1 with TRBJ1-6; 7 bases are a match to TRBD1. The J segment lost 9 bases and the V segment lost 1 base, leaving 7 bases of the junction unmatched. Germline CDR1 is SGHRS and CDR2 is YFSETQ. This CDR3 has 15 amino acids.

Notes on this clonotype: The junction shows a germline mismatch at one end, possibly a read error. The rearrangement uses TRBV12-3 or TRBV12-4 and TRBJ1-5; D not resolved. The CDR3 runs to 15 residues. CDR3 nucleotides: TGTGCCAGCAGTGTGACCGATAGGAGCAATCAGCCCAAGCATTTT. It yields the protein CASSVTDRSNQPKHF.

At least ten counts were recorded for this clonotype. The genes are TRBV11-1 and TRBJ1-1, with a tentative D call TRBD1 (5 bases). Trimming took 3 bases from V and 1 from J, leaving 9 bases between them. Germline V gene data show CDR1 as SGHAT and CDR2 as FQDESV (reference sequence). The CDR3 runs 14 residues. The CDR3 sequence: CASSFGTANTEAFF. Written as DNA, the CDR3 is TGTGCCAGCAGCTTCGGGACGGCGAACACTGAAGCTTTCTTT.

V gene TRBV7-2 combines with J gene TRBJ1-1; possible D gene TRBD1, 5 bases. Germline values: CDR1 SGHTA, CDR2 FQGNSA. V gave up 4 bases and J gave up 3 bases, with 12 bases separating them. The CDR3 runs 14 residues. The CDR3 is CASSWDGRYTEAFF. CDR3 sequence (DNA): TGTGCCAGCAGCTGGGACGGCCGTTACACTGAAGCTTTCTTT.

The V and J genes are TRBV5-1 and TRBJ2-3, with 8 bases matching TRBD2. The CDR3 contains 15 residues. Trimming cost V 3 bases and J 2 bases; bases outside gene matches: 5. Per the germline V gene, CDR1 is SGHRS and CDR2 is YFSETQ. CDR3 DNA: TGCGCCAGCAGCTATAGCGGGGCCCCCACAGATACGCAGTATTTT. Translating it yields CASSYSGAPTDTQYF.

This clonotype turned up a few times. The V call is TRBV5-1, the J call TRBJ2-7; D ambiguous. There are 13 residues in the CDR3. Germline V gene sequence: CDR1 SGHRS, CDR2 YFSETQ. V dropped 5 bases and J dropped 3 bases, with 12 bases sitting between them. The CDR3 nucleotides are TGCGCCAGCAGGGCAGGCTTCGACTACGAGCAGTACGTC. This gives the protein CASRAGFDYEQYV.

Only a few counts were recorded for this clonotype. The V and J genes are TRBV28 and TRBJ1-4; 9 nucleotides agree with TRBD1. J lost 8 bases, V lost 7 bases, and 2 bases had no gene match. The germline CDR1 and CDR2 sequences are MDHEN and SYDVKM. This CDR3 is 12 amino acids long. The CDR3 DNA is TGTGCCAGCATAGACAGGGGGGAAAAACTGTTTTTT. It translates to CASIDRGEKLFF.

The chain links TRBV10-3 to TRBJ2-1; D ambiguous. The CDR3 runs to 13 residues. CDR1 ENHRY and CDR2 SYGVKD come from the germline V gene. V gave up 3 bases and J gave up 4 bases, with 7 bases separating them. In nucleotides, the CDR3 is TGTGCCATCAGTGAAACAGATTACAATGAGCAGTTCTTC. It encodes CAISETDYNEQFF.

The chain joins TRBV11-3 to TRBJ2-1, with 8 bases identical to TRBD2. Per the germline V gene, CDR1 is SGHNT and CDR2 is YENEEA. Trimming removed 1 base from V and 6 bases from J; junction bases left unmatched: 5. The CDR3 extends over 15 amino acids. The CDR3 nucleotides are TGTGCCAGCAGCTTAGTCGGGGGGGCCACCAATGAGCAGTTCTTC. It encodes CASSLVGGATNEQFF. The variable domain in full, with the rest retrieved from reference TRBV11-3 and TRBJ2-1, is EAGVVQSPRYKIIEKKQPVAFWCNPISGHNTLYWYLQNLGQGPELLIRYENEEAVDDSQLPKDRFSAERLKGVDSTLKIQPAELGDSAVYLCASSLVGGATNEQFFGPGTRLTVL.

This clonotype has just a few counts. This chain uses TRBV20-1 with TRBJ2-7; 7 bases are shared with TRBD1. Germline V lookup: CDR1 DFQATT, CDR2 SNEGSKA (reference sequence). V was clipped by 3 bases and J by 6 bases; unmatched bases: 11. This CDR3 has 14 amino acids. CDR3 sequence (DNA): TGCAGTGCTAGGAGCGACAGGGTCGAGAGCGAGCAGTACGTC. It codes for CSARSDRVESEQYV.

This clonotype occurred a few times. The CDR3 DNA reads TGTGCCAGCAGCTCACCGGGACAGGGGATAGGTAGGAATGAGCAGTTCTTC. It codes for CASSSPGQGIGRNEQFF. The rearrangement uses TRBV7-9 and TRBJ2-1, with 10 bases that match TRBD1. Losses at the gene ends were 4 bases for V and 7 bases for J; bases not matched to a gene: 13. The CDR3 has 17 residues. Germline lookup yields CDR1 SEHNR and CDR2 FQNEAQ (reference sequence).

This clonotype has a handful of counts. CDR3 protein: CASSQERSTRETQYF. Here the CDR3 DNA reads TGCGCCAGCAGCCAAGAGAGGTCTACCCGAGAGACCCAGTACTTC. The rearrangement links TRBV4-1 to TRBJ2-5; D gene uncertain. CDR1 and CDR2 from the germline V gene are MGHRA and YSYEKL. Trimming shortened V by 0 bases and J by 4 bases, and 12 bases separated the two germline ends. The CDR3 covers 15 residues.

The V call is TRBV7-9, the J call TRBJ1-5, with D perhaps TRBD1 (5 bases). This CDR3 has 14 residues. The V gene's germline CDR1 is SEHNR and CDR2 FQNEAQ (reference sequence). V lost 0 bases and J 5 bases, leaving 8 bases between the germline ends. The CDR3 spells CASSLAGGDQPQHF. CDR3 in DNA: TGTGCCAGCAGCTTAGCGGGAGGGGATCAGCCCCAGCATTTT.

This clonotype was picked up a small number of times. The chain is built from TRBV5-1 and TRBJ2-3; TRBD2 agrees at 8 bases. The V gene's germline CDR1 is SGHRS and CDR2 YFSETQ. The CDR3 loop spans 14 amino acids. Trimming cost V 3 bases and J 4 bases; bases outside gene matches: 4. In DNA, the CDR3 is TGCGCCAGCAGCTCGATAGCGGGGCCAGATACGCAGTATTTT. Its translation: CASSSIAGPDTQYF.

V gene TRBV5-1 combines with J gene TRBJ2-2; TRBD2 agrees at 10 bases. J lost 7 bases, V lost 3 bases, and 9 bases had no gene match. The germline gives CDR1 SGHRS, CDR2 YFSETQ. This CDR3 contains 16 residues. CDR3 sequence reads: CASSSTGTSVHGELFF. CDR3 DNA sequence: TGCGCCAGCAGCTCTACCGGGACTAGCGTTCACGGGGAGCTGTTTTTT.

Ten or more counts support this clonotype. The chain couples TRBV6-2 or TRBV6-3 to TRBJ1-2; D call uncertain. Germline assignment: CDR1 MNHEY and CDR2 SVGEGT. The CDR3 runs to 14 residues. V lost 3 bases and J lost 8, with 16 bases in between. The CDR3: CASSYSSEIGGYTF. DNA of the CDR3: TGTGCCAGCAGTTATTCCTCGGAGATCGGCGGCTACACCTTC.

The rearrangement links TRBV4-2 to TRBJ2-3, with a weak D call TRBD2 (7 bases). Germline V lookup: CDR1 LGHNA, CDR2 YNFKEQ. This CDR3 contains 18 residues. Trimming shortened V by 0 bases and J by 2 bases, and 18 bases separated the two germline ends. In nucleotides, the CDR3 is TGTGCCAGCAGCCAAGAAGGCGGGGGCCTCGATTACACAGATACGCAGTATTTT. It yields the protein CASSQEGGGLDYTDTQYF.

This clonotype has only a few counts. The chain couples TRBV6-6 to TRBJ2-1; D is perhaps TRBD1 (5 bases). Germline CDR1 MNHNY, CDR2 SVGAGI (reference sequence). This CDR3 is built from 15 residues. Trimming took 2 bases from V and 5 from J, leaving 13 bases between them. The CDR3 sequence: CASSYGQGDDNEQFF. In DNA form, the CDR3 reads TGTGCCAGCAGTTACGGACAAGGCGATGACAATGAGCAGTTCTTC.

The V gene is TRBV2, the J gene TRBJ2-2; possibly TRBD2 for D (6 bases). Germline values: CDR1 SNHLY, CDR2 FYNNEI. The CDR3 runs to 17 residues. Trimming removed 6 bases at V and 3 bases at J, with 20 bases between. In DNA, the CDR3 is TGTGCCAGCAGCGCAGGCCTTGGGGCGGGATACACCGGGGAGCTGTTTTTT. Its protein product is CASSAGLGAGYTGELFF.

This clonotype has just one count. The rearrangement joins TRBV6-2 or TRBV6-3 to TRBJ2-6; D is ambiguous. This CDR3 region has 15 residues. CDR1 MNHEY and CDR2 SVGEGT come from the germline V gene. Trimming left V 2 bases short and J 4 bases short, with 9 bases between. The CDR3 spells CASSYGVAGANVLTF. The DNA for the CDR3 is TGTGCCAGCAGTTACGGGGTGGCCGGGGCCAACGTCCTGACTTTC.

The CDR3, as DNA: TGTGCCAGCAGCAGAGACAGTGGGCAGTACGTC. Amino acids: CASSRDSGQYV. The chain links TRBV21-1 to TRBJ2-7. TRBV21-1 is listed as a pseudogene. The length of the CDR3 is 11 residues.

The CDR3 sequence: CASSLAHGYTF. Written as DNA, the CDR3 is TGTGCCAGCAGCTTAGCTCATGGCTACACCTTC. The rearrangement joins TRBV7-2 to TRBJ1-2, with D unresolved. The germline gives CDR1 SGHTA, CDR2 FQGNSA. V was pared by 0 bases and J by 6 bases, with 2 bases between. This CDR3 comprises 11 residues.

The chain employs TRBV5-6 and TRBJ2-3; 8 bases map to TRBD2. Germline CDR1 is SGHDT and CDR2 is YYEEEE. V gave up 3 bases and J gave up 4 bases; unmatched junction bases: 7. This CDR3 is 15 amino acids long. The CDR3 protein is CASSSPAGVADTQYF. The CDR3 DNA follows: TGTGCCAGCAGCTCCCCAGCGGGGGTGGCAGATACGCAGTATTTT.